This T cell receptor beta chain was captured by sequencing in a study of blood T cell repertoires in COVID-19. The repertoire was sequenced with immunoSEQ multiplex PCR; TCRdb's copy has only in-frame clones and lacks some. The sample contains 190,000 or so clones, about 93% of which appear only once. Unmatched junction bases numbered 7, after V lost 5 bases and J lost 7 bases. Per the germline V gene, CDR1 is SGHTA and CDR2 is FQGNSA. There are 13 residues in the CDR3. This receptor was taken from a man aged 25 to 45 with COVID-19, enrolled during active disease. The sequencing sample was made of peripheral blood. V usage is TRBV7-2 and J usage is TRBJ1-1; TRBD1 aligns across 7 bases. The CDR3 coding sequence is TGTGCCAGCAGCCCGGGACAGAAACTTGAAGCTTTCTTT. This encodes CASSPGQKLEAFF. The variable domain in full, completed from reference TRBV7-2 and TRBJ1-1, reads GAGVSQSPSNKVTEKGKDVELRCDPISGHTALYWYRQSLGQGLEFLIYFQGNSAPDKSGLPSDRFSAERTGGSVSTLTIQRTQQEDSAVYLCASSPGQKLEAFFGQGTRLTVV.